What follows are 20 T cell receptor beta chains derived from one specimen sequenced in a study of OX40 agonist ivuxolimab in advanced cancers. Libraries were prepared by immunoSEQ multiplex PCR; TCRdb keeps only in-frame clonotypes and omits some of them. Of 48,000 or so clones listed, nearly 95% are singletons. Here the sequenced sample was CD4+ or CD8+ T cells sorted from blood, taken in a trial of the OX40 agonist ivuxolimab. The receptors derive from an adult with an advanced solid tumor such as melanoma, head and neck, liver or kidney cancer.

This chain joins TRBV11-1 and TRBJ1-1; 7 positions match TRBD1. This CDR3 contains 13 residues. After removal of 6 bases from V and 4 bases from J, the junction contained 5 bases not matched to a gene. Germline V gene sequence: CDR1 SGHAT, CDR2 FQDESV (reference sequence). The CDR3 reads CASSAGTATEAFF. In nucleotides, the CDR3 is TGTGCCAGCAGTGCCGGGACAGCCACTGAAGCTTTCTTT.

As DNA, the CDR3 is TGTGCCAGCAGTCCCAGCACAGATACGCAGTATTTT. The encoded protein is CASSPSTDTQYF. This sequence joins TRBV27 and TRBJ2-3; D ambiguous. V lost 5 bases, J lost 0 bases, and 3 bases lay in between. This CDR3 contains 12 residues. Germline CDR1 and CDR2: MNHEY and SMNVEV (reference sequence).

The V call is TRBV11-2, the J call TRBJ2-5; no firm D call. Germline CDR1 and CDR2: SGHAT and FQNNGV. The V gene lost 4 bases and the J gene lost 1 base, with 7 bases spanning the gap. The CDR3 is 13 amino acids. The CDR3: CASSSRLQETQYF. As DNA, the CDR3 is TGTGCCAGCAGCTCCCGACTCCAAGAGACCCAGTACTTC.

This clone is a singleton in its sample. The chain joins TRBV11-2 to TRBJ2-7, with 8 bases matching TRBD1. This CDR3 has 13 amino acids. V trimming: 6 bases; J trimming: 5 bases; junction bases outside the gene matches: 6. Germline V gives CDR1 SGHAT, CDR2 FQNNGV. The CDR3 coding sequence is TGTGCCAGCAGACGGACAGGGTTCCACGAGCAGTACTTC. Residues: CASRRTGFHEQYF.

J is TRBJ1-1 and V is TRBV6-5, with unresolved D. V shed 6 bases and J shed 7 bases, with 9 bases lying between them. Looked up from germline, CDR1 is MNHEY and CDR2 is SVGAGI. CDR3 length: 11 amino acids. CDR3 region: CASRGGIEAFF. CDR3 coding DNA: TGTGCCAGCAGGGGAGGGATTGAAGCTTTCTTT.

This clone has a single count. The J gene is TRBJ2-1, the V gene TRBV5-1; 8 bases match TRBD2. V shed 3 bases and J 10 bases; nucleotides not matched to a gene: 15. There are 16 residues in the CDR3. Germline assignment: CDR1 SGHRS and CDR2 YFSETQ. The CDR3 spells CASSWGRAGAAKEQFF. The CDR3 region has the DNA TGCGCCAGCAGCTGGGGTCGAGCGGGGGCCGCCAAGGAGCAGTTCTTC.

The genes are TRBV5-5 and TRBJ1-1; D uncertain. Germline values: CDR1 SGHKS, CDR2 YYEKEE (reference sequence). V lost 3 bases and J lost 1, with 4 bases in between. The CDR3 is 12 residues long. CDR3 residues: CASSWKNTEAFF. For the CDR3, the DNA is TGTGCCAGCAGCTGGAAGAACACTGAAGCTTTCTTT.

The rearrangement links TRBV7-9 to TRBJ2-5; the D gene is possibly TRBD2 (5 bases). Trimming took 5 bases from V and 0 from J, leaving 10 bases between them. From germline, CDR1 is SEHNR and CDR2 FQNEAQ (reference sequence). The length of the CDR3 is 14 residues. The CDR3 protein is CASSRSGYQETQYF. The DNA for the CDR3 is TGTGCCAGCAGCCGATCGGGGTACCAAGAGACCCAGTACTTC.

The chain is built from TRBV27 and TRBJ2-2; no definite D call. Germline lookup yields CDR1 MNHEY and CDR2 SMNVEV (reference sequence). The germline V and J ends were trimmed by 2 bases and 5 bases, with 9 bases remaining between them. This CDR3 contains 14 residues. In DNA form, the CDR3 reads TGTGCCAGCAGTTTAGGAAGGTGGACCGGGGAGCTGTTTTTT. Protein: CASSLGRWTGELFF.

The chain carries TRBV15 and TRBJ2-1, with D uncertain. The CDR3 has 15 amino acids. Germline lookup yields CDR1 LNHNV and CDR2 YYDKDF (reference sequence). The V and J ends lost 3 bases and 0 bases respectively, with 9 bases between them. CDR3 sequence: CATSSPGLSYNEQFF. Here the CDR3 DNA reads TGTGCCACCAGCAGCCCCGGGCTCTCCTACAATGAGCAGTTCTTC.

The chain recombines TRBV7-9 with TRBJ2-2; D is possibly TRBD2 (5 bases). The germline V and J ends were trimmed by 3 bases and 2 bases, with 10 bases remaining between them. The CDR3 contains 15 residues. From germline, CDR1 is SEHNR and CDR2 FQNEAQ (reference sequence). The CDR3 is CASSFGIQNTGELFF. CDR3 nucleotides: TGTGCCAGCAGCTTCGGGATCCAAAACACCGGGGAGCTGTTTTTT.

This clone appeared once. The chain recombines TRBV29-1 with TRBJ1-2, with D unresolved. This CDR3 contains 13 residues. Germline CDR1 is SQVTM and CDR2 is ANQGSEA. Deletions cut 1 base from V and 0 bases from J, with 6 bases between. In DNA, the CDR3 is TGCAGCGTTGAAGTTCCAGCTAACTATGGCTACACCTTC. Its translation is CSVEVPANYGYTF.

The chain employs TRBV9 and TRBJ2-5, with D unclear. CDR1 and CDR2 (germline): SGDLS, YYNGEE. The V end lost 2 bases, the J end lost 2 bases, and 16 bases lay between the germline ends. The CDR3 length is 16 residues. The CDR3 region is CASSVFDSRIQETQYF. Written as DNA, the CDR3 is TGTGCCAGCAGCGTCTTCGATAGCAGAATACAAGAGACCCAGTACTTC.

The chain recombines TRBV6-5 with TRBJ2-2; the match to TRBD1 covers 9 bases. Germline CDR1 reads MNHEY; CDR2 reads SVGAGI. The J segment lost 6 bases and the V segment lost 10 bases, leaving 12 bases of the junction unmatched. The CDR3 covers 15 residues. The CDR3 spells CATETTGGAPGELFF. In nucleotides, the CDR3 is TGTGCCACCGAGACTACAGGGGGCGCCCCCGGGGAGCTGTTTTTT.

The gene calls are TRBV4-1 and TRBJ1-5, with a tentative D call TRBD1 (6 bases). This CDR3 is 13 amino acids long. V dropped 6 bases and J dropped 4 bases, with 10 bases sitting between them. CDR1 MGHRA and CDR2 YSYEKL come from the germline V gene. The CDR3 loop reads CASRGGTNQPQHF. The CDR3 nucleotides are TGCGCCAGCAGAGGCGGGACAAATCAGCCCCAGCATTTT.

J is TRBJ2-7 and V is TRBV27, with 12 bases identical to TRBD1. Germline CDR1 is MNHEY and CDR2 is SMNVEV (reference sequence). V dropped 7 bases and J dropped 2; count of bases not matched to a gene: 3. This CDR3 region has 14 residues. DNA for the CDR3: TGTGCCAGCACTGGGACAGGGGGCCCCTACGAGCAGTACTTC. This encodes CASTGTGGPYEQYF.

The gene calls are TRBV5-4 and TRBJ2-3; 9 nucleotides match TRBD2. The CDR3 loop spans 19 amino acids. CDR1 is SGHNT, CDR2 YYREEE, per germline (reference sequence). V was pared by 1 base and J by 3 bases, with 15 bases of the junction left unmatched. DNA of the CDR3: TGTGCCAGCAGCTTGTTCCCCGGCGGGGGGGCCGAAGTTACAGATACGCAGTATTTT. It specifies CASSLFPGGGAEVTDTQYF. Looking up the rest from reference TRBV5-4 and TRBJ2-3 gives the full variable domain: ETGVTQSPTHLIKTRGQQVTLRCSSQSGHNTVSWYQQALGQGPQFIFQYYREEENGRGNFPPRFSGLQFPNYSSELNVNALELDDSALYLCASSLFPGGGAEVTDTQYFGPGTRLTVL.

The CDR3 reads CASSLRDGTDETQYF. In nucleotides, the CDR3 is TGTGCCAGCAGTTTAAGGGACGGTACGGATGAGACCCAGTACTTC. V and J are TRBV6-5 and TRBJ2-5; the D call may be TRBD1 or TRBD2 (5 bases each). The CDR3 covers 15 residues. Trimming took off 4 bases at V and 5 bases at J, with 17 bases between the two ends. Looked up from germline, CDR1 is MNHEY and CDR2 is SVGAGI.

V gene TRBV10-2 combines with J gene TRBJ2-7; D is undetermined. V was shortened by 0 bases and J by 2 bases, with 8 bases between the two germline ends. The CDR3 loop spans 14 amino acids. Germline CDR1 WSHSY, CDR2 SAAADI. The CDR3 loop reads CASSESAQPYEQYV. CDR3 nucleotide sequence: TGCGCCAGCAGTGAGTCGGCTCAGCCCTACGAGCAGTACGTC.

The chain recombines TRBV29-1 with TRBJ2-1; no definite D call. V lost 7 bases, J lost 4 bases, and 8 bases lay in between. CDR1 is SQVTM, CDR2 ANQGSEA, per germline. CDR3 size: 11 residues. The CDR3 coding sequence is TGCAGCGGGGGATTTTACAATGAGCAGTTCTTC. Translated: CSGGFYNEQFF.